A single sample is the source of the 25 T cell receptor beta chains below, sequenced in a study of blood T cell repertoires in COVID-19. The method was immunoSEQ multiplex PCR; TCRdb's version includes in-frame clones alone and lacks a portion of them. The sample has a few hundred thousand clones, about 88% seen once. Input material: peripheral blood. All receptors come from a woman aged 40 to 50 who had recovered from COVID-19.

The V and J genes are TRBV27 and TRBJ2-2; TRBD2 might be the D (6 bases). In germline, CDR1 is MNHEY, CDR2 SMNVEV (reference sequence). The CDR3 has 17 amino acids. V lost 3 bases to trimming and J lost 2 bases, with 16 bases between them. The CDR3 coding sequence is TGTGCCAGCAGTTTGCGCTCGGGACTTTTCAACACCGGGGAGCTGTTTTTT. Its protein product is CASSLRSGLFNTGELFF.

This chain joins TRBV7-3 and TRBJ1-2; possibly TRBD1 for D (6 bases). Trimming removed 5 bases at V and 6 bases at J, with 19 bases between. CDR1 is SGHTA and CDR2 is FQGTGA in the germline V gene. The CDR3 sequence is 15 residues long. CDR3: CASSPPGQPYNGYTF. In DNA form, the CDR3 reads TGTGCCAGCAGCCCCCCCGGACAGCCCTACAATGGCTACACCTTC.

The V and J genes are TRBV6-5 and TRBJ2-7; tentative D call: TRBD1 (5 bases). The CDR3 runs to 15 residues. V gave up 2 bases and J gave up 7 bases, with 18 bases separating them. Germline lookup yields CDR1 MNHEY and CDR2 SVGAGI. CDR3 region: CASSYLAGPPGEQYF. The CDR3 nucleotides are TGTGCCAGCAGTTACCTGGCAGGGCCTCCTGGGGAGCAGTACTTC.

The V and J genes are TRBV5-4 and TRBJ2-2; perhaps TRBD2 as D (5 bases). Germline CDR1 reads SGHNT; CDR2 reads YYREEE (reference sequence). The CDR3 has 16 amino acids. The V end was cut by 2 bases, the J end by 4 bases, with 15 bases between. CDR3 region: CASSFVVAGPTGELFF. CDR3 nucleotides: TGTGCCAGCAGCTTTGTAGTGGCGGGCCCCACCGGGGAGCTGTTTTTT.

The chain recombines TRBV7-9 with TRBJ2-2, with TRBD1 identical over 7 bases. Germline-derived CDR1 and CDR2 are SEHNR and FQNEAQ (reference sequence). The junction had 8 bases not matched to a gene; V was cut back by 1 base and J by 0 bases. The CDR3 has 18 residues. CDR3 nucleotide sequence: TGTGCCAGCAGCTTAGTAGTGTTGGGACAGACGAACACCGGGGAGCTGTTTTTT. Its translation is CASSLVVLGQTNTGELFF. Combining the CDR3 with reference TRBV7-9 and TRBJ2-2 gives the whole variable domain DTGVSQNPRHKITKRGQNVTFRCDPISEHNRLYWYRQTLGQGPEFLTYFQNEAQLEKSRLLSDRFSAERPKGSFSTLEIQRTEQGDSAMYLCASSLVVLGQTNTGELFFGEGSRLTVL.

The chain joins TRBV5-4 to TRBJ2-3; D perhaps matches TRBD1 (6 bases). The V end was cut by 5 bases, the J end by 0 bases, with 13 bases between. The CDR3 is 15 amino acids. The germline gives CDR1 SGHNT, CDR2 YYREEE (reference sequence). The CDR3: CASRLQGLSTDTQYF. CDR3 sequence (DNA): TGTGCCAGCAGATTACAGGGTCTAAGCACAGATACGCAGTATTTT.

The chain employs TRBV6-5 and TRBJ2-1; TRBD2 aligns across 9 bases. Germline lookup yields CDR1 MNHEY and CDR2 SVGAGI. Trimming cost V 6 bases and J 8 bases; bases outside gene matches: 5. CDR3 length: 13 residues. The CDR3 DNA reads TGTGCCAGCAGCGGGACTAGCACTCATGAGCAGTTCTTC. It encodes CASSGTSTHEQFF.

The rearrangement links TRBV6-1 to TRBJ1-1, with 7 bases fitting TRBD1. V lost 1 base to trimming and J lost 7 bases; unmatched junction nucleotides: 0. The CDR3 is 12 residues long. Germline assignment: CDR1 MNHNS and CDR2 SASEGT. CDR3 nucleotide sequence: TGTGCCAGCAGTGAAGGGGACAGTGAAGCTTTCTTT. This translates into CASSEGDSEAFF.

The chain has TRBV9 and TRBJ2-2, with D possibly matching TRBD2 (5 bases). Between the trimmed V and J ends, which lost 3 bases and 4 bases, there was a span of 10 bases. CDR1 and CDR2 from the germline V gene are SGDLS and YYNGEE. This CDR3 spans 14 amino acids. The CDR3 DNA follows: TGTGCCAGCAGCGCCCGACTATCCACCGGGGAGCTGTTTTTT. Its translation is CASSARLSTGELFF.

CDR3 DNA sequence: TGTGCCAGCAGTGAATTCATAGGGGGTGGCACAGATACGCAGTATTTT. This encodes CASSEFIGGGTDTQYF. This rearrangement joins TRBV25-1 to TRBJ2-3; D perhaps matches TRBD1 (6 bases). The CDR3 is 16 residues long. CDR1 is MGHDK, CDR2 SYGVNS, per germline. V dropped 1 base and J dropped 1 base, with 12 bases sitting between them.

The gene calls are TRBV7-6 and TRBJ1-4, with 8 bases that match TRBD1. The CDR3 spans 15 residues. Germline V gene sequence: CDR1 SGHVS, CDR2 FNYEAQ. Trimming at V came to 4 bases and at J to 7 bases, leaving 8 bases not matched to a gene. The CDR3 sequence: CASSSGQGNVEKLFF. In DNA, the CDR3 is TGTGCCAGCAGCTCAGGACAGGGAAATGTTGAAAAACTGTTTTTT.

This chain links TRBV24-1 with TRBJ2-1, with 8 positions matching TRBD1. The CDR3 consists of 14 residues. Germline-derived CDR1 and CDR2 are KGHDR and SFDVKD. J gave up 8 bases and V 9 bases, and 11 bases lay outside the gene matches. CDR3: CATAVGQGEYEQFF. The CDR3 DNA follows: TGTGCCACCGCGGTTGGACAGGGAGAGTATGAGCAGTTCTTC.

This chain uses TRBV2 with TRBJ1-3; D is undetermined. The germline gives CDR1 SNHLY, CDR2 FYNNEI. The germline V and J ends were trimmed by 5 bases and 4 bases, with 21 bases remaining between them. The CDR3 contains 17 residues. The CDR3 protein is CASSFRSLWLEGNTIYF. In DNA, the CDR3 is TGTGCCAGCAGTTTCAGGTCGTTGTGGCTCGAGGGAAACACCATATATTTT.

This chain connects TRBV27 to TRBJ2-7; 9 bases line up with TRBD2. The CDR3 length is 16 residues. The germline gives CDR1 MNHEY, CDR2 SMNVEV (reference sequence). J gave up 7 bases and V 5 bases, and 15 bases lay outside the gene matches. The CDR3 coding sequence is TGTGCCAGCAGTCCCTGGGGTAGCGGGAGCTCGGGTGAGCAGTACGTC. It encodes CASSPWGSGSSGEQYV.

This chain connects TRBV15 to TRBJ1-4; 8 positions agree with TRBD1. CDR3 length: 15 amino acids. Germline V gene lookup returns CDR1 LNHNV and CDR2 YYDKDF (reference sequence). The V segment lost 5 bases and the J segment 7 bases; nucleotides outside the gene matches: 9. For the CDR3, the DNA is TGTGCCACCAGCCCCCGGGACAGGACCGGTGAAAAACTGTTTTTT. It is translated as CATSPRDRTGEKLFF.

The DNA of the CDR3 is TGTGCCAGCAATGGGGTCCGGGACAGTTGTTTCTTT. Translated: CASNGVRDSCFF. The gene calls are TRBV28 and TRBJ1-1; 7 bases fit TRBD1. V gave up 7 bases and J gave up 13 bases; unmatched junction bases: 12. This CDR3 is 12 amino acids long. Germline V gene lookup returns CDR1 MDHEN and CDR2 SYDVKM.

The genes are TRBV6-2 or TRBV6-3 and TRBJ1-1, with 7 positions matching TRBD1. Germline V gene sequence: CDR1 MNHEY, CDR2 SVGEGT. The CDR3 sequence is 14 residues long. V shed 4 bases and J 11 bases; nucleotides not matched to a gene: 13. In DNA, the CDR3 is TGTGCCAGCAGTTCCCTCAAGGGGGCATGGTATGCTTTCTTT. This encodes CASSSLKGAWYAFF.

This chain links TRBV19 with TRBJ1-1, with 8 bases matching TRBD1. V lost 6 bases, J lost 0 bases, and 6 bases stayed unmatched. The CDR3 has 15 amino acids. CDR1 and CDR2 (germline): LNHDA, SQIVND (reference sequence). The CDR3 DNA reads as TGTGCCAGTAGCCTCCGGACAGGGATGAACACTGAAGCTTTCTTT. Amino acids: CASSLRTGMNTEAFF.

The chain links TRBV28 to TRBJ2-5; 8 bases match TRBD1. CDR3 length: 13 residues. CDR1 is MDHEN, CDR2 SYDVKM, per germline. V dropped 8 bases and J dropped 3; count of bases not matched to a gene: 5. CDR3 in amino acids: CASYGQGEETQYF. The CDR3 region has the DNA TGTGCCAGCTACGGACAGGGAGAAGAGACCCAGTACTTC. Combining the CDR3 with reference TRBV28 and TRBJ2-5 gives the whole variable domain DVKVTQSSRYLVKRTGEKVFLECVQDMDHENMFWYRQDPGLGLRLIYFSYDVKMKEKGDIPEGYSVSREKKERFSLILESASTNQTSMYLCASYGQGEETQYFGPGTRLLVL.

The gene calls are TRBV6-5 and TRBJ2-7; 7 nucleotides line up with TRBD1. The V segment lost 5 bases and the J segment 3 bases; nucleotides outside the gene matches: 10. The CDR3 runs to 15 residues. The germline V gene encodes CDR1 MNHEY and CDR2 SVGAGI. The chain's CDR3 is CASSPYRGRFYEQYF. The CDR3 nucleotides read TGTGCCAGCAGTCCTTACAGGGGTCGCTTCTACGAGCAGTACTTC.

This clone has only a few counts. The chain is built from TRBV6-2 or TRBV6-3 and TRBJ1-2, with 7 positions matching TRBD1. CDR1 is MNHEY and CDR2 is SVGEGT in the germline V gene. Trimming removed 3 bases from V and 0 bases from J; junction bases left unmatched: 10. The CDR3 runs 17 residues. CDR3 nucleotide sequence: TGTGCCAGCAGTTATAAAACCGGGACAGCCGCTAACTATGGCTACACCTTC. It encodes CASSYKTGTAANYGYTF.

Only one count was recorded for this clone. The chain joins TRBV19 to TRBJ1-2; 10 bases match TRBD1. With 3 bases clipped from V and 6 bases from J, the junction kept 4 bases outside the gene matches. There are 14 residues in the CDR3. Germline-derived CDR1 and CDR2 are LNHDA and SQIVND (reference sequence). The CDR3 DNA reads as TGTGCCAGTAGTATGACAGGGGGCCATGATGGCTACACCTTC. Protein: CASSMTGGHDGYTF.

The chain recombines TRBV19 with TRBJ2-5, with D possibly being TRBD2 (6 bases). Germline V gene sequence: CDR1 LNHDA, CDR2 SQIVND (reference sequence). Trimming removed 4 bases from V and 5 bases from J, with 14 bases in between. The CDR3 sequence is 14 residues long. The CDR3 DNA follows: TGTGCCAGTAGTACCCTCGGGGGTCTGGAGACCCAGTACTTC. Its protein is CASSTLGGLETQYF.

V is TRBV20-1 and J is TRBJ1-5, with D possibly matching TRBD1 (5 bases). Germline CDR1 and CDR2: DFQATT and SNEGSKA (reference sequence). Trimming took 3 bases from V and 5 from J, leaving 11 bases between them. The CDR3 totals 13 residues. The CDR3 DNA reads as TGCAGTGCTAGTAAGGGGCCCCATCAGCCCCAGCATTTT. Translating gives CSASKGPHQPQHF.

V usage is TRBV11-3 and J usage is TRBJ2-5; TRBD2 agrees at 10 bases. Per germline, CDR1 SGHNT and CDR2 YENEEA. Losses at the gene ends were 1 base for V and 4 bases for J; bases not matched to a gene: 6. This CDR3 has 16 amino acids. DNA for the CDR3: TGTGCCAGCAGCTTAGTCTCTAGCGGGAGCGGAGAGACCCAGTACTTC. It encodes CASSLVSSGSGETQYF. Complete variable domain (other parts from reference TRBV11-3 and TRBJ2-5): EAGVVQSPRYKIIEKKQPVAFWCNPISGHNTLYWYLQNLGQGPELLIRYENEEAVDDSQLPKDRFSAERLKGVDSTLKIQPAELGDSAVYLCASSLVSSGSGETQYFGPGTRLLVL.